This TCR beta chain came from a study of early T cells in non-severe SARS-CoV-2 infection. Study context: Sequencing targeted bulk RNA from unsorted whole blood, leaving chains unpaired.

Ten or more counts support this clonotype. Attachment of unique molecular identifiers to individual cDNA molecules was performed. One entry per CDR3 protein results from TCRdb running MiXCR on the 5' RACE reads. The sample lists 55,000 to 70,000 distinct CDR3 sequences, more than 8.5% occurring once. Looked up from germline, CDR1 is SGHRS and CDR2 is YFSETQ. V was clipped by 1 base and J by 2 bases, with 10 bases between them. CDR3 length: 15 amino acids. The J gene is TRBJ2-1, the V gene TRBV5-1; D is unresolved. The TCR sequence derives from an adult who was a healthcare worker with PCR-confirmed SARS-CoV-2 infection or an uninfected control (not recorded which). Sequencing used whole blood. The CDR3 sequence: CASSLSLPAYNEQFF. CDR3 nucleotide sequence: TGCGCCAGCAGCTTGTCTCTCCCCGCCTACAATGAGCAGTTCTTC.